Listed below are T cell receptor beta chains from one sample, sequenced in a study of cytomegalovirus exposure and HLA in healthy donors. The assay was immunoSEQ multiplex PCR, and TCRdb's table has in-frame clones only and misses some. Here the sample spans roughly 120,000 clones, less than 80% being singletons. Input material: PBMCs. The receptors here all came from a middle-aged woman in good health and CMV-seropositive. Each CDR3 is given with its conserved first and last residue. D genes are given only for firm matches. Clone size is not always given. Where it is, it says once, few, many or a class for expanded clones.

clone_size: .
j_call: TRBJ1-1
d_call: TRBD1
v_call: TRBV7-8
cdr3_nt: TGTGCCAGCAGCCTATTAGGGGGCCTGAGGAACACTGAAGCTTTCTTT
cdr3_aa: CASSLLGGLRNTEAFF

clone_size: few
j_call: TRBJ1-5
d_call: .
v_call: TRBV7-6
cdr3_nt: TGTGCCAGCAGTTTCAGAGCGAGCAATCAGCCCCAGCATTTT
cdr3_aa: CASSFRASNQPQHF

clone_size: .
j_call: TRBJ2-3
d_call: TRBD2
v_call: TRBV27
cdr3_nt: TGTGCCACCTCGGGGGGACTAGCGGGAGAGGGAGATACGCAGTATTTT
cdr3_aa: CATSGGLAGEGDTQYF

clone_size: .
j_call: TRBJ2-5
d_call: .
v_call: TRBV5-8
cdr3_nt: TGTGCCAGCAGCCACCTGCACACTAGAGAAGTGACCCAGTACTTC
cdr3_aa: CASSHLHTREVTQYF

clone_size: .
j_call: TRBJ1-2
d_call: TRBD1
v_call: TRBV29-1
cdr3_nt: TGCAGCGTTGGAGGACAGGGCCCATGGACCTTC
cdr3_aa: CSVGGQGPWTF

clone_size: few
j_call: TRBJ1-1
d_call: .
v_call: TRBV5-8
cdr3_nt: TGTGCCAGCAGCTCGACAGCGAACACTGAAGCTTTCTTT
cdr3_aa: CASSSTANTEAFF

clone_size: .
j_call: TRBJ2-5
d_call: TRBD2
v_call: TRBV7-7
cdr3_nt: TGTGCTAGCAGCATGGGCGGGGGGGAGACCCAGTACTTC
cdr3_aa: CASSMGGGETQYF

clone_size: .
j_call: TRBJ2-3
d_call: TRBD2
v_call: TRBV28
cdr3_nt: TGTGCCAGCAGCCCTAGCGGGAGGCGCGCAGATACGCAGTATTTT
cdr3_aa: CASSPSGRRADTQYF

clone_size: .
j_call: TRBJ2-3
d_call: TRBD2
v_call: TRBV2
cdr3_nt: TGTGCCAGCAGTGCAAGACTAGCCTCAGATACGCAGTATTTT
cdr3_aa: CASSARLASDTQYF

clone_size: .
j_call: TRBJ2-1
d_call: TRBD2
v_call: TRBV4-2
cdr3_nt: TGTGCCAGCAGCCAACTGACTAGCGGGAGCTCGAATGAGCAGTTCTTC
cdr3_aa: CASSQLTSGSSNEQFF

clone_size: .
j_call: TRBJ1-4
d_call: .
v_call: TRBV2
cdr3_nt: TGTGCCAGCAGTGGGTCAGGGATCGCAACTAATGAAAAACTGTTTTTT
cdr3_aa: CASSGSGIATNEKLFF

clone_size: .
j_call: TRBJ1-2
d_call: .
v_call: TRBV5-1
cdr3_nt: TGCGCCAGCAGCGTCCAGGGGTATGGCTACACCTTC
cdr3_aa: CASSVQGYGYTF

clone_size: .
j_call: TRBJ2-2
d_call: TRBD2
v_call: TRBV7-3
cdr3_nt: TGTGCCAGCAGCCCTGGACTAGCGGGAGCGAACACCGGGGAGCTGTTTTTT
cdr3_aa: CASSPGLAGANTGELFF

clone_size: few
j_call: TRBJ2-5
d_call: TRBD2
v_call: TRBV4-1
cdr3_nt: TGCGCCAGCAGCCTTACGGGACTAGCGGTAGTAGAGACCCAGTACTTC
cdr3_aa: CASSLTGLAVVETQYF

clone_size: .
j_call: TRBJ2-1
d_call: .
v_call: TRBV9
cdr3_nt: TGTGCCAGCAGCGGTCATGGTGGGCAGGGTGGGTTGGGGGGGCAATCCTACAATGAGCAGTTCTTC
cdr3_aa: CASSGHGGQGGLGGQSYNEQFF

clone_size: .
j_call: TRBJ2-7
d_call: TRBD2
v_call: TRBV7-9
cdr3_nt: TGTGCCAGCAGCTTAGTGGAAACTAGCGGGAGTCTCGAGCAGTACTTC
cdr3_aa: CASSLVETSGSLEQYF

clone_size: .
j_call: TRBJ2-1
d_call: .
v_call: TRBV5-1
cdr3_nt: TGCGCCAGCAGCTTTTCCTCCCAGACAACAAACAATGAGCAGTTCTTC
cdr3_aa: CASSFSSQTTNNEQFF

clone_size: .
j_call: TRBJ2-7
d_call: TRBD1
v_call: TRBV28
cdr3_nt: TGTGCCAGCGTTCCCCAGGGGGCGCAGGGACCCTACGAGCAGTACTTC
cdr3_aa: CASVPQGAQGPYEQYF

clone_size: .
j_call: TRBJ2-1
d_call: .
v_call: TRBV28
cdr3_nt: TGTGCCAGCAGTTATGTTGGGGGCTCTTCCTACAATGAGCAGTTCTTC
cdr3_aa: CASSYVGGSSYNEQFF

clone_size: .
j_call: TRBJ1-1
d_call: .
v_call: TRBV7-2
cdr3_nt: TGTGCCAGCAGCTTAGCGACAGGTAGGAACACTGAAGCTTTCTTT
cdr3_aa: CASSLATGRNTEAFF

clone_size: few
j_call: TRBJ2-4
d_call: TRBD1
v_call: TRBV2
cdr3_nt: TGTGCCAGCACTCATCCGGGACAGGGGGACATTCAGTACTTC
cdr3_aa: CASTHPGQGDIQYF

clone_size: .
j_call: TRBJ1-1
d_call: TRBD1
v_call: TRBV5-6
cdr3_nt: TGTGCCAGCAGCGCAAATAACAGGGGGCGGAGAGAAGCTTTCTTT
cdr3_aa: CASSANNRGRREAFF

clone_size: .
j_call: TRBJ1-4
d_call: .
v_call: TRBV14
cdr3_nt: TGTGCCAGCAGCCAAGGGTCTGGACTGGGTGAAAAACTGTTTTTT
cdr3_aa: CASSQGSGLGEKLFF

clone_size: .
j_call: TRBJ1-1
d_call: TRBD1
v_call: TRBV6-5
cdr3_nt: TGTGCCAGCAGTTATCGGACAGGGTTTGGCACTGAAGCTTTCTTT
cdr3_aa: CASSYRTGFGTEAFF

clone_size: few
j_call: TRBJ1-3
d_call: .
v_call: TRBV4-2
cdr3_nt: TGTGCCAGCAGCCAAGGACAGAGGCAGGCTGGAAACACCATATATTTT
cdr3_aa: CASSQGQRQAGNTIYF

clone_size: .
j_call: TRBJ2-7
d_call: .
v_call: TRBV29-1
cdr3_nt: TGCAGCGTTGATGGGCAGGGGAGCGCTTACGAGCAGTACTTC
cdr3_aa: CSVDGQGSAYEQYF

clone_size: .
j_call: TRBJ2-2
d_call: TRBD2
v_call: TRBV5-4
cdr3_nt: TGTGCCAGCAGCCCTGGATTAGCGGGAGTTACCGGGGAGCTGTTTTTT
cdr3_aa: CASSPGLAGVTGELFF

clone_size: .
j_call: TRBJ2-1
d_call: .
v_call: TRBV25-1
cdr3_nt: TGTGCCAGCAGTGAAGGGAGTGGTGAAAATGAGCAGTTCTTC
cdr3_aa: CASSEGSGENEQFF

clone_size: .
j_call: TRBJ2-1
d_call: TRBD2
v_call: TRBV5-8
cdr3_nt: TGTGCCAGCTGGACTAGCGGGTACAATGAGCAGTTCTTC
cdr3_aa: CASWTSGYNEQFF

clone_size: .
j_call: TRBJ2-5
d_call: TRBD2
v_call: TRBV7-2
cdr3_nt: TGTGCCAGCAGCTTAGATAGTAGCGGGAGGGCCCTTCTCAGGGAGACCCAGTACTTC
cdr3_aa: CASSLDSSGRALLRETQYF

clone_size: few
j_call: TRBJ1-5
d_call: TRBD1
v_call: TRBV7-8
cdr3_nt: TGTGCCAGCAGCTTTTCCTGGGACAGGGCTCAGCCCCAGCATTTT
cdr3_aa: CASSFSWDRAQPQHF

clone_size: .
j_call: TRBJ2-1
d_call: .
v_call: TRBV29-1
cdr3_nt: TGCAGCGTTGATGTGGGGGCAATTAAGAATGAGCAGTTCTTC
cdr3_aa: CSVDVGAIKNEQFF

clone_size: .
j_call: TRBJ1-5
d_call: TRBD1
v_call: TRBV19
cdr3_nt: TGTGCCAGTAGTGGACAGGTTATTGGGAATCAGCCCCAGCATTTT
cdr3_aa: CASSGQVIGNQPQHF

clone_size: .
j_call: TRBJ2-1
d_call: TRBD2
v_call: TRBV6-1
cdr3_nt: TGTGCCAGCAGTGAATCCCCCGGGAGGGCCGGCAATGAGCAGTTCTTC
cdr3_aa: CASSESPGRAGNEQFF

clone_size: .
j_call: TRBJ1-4
d_call: TRBD1
v_call: TRBV5-8
cdr3_nt: TGTGCCAGCAGCTTGCCGGGACAGTGGGATGAAAAACTGTTTTTT
cdr3_aa: CASSLPGQWDEKLFF

clone_size: .
j_call: TRBJ2-3
d_call: .
v_call: TRBV2
cdr3_nt: TGTGCCAGCAGTGTACTAGCTGGAGATACGCAGTATTTT
cdr3_aa: CASSVLAGDTQYF

clone_size: .
j_call: TRBJ2-7
d_call: .
v_call: TRBV9
cdr3_nt: TGTGCCAGCAGCGTAGCTAGCGCATCCTACGAGCAGTACTTC
cdr3_aa: CASSVASASYEQYF

clone_size: .
j_call: TRBJ2-7
d_call: .
v_call: TRBV4-1
cdr3_nt: TGCGCCAGCAGCCAAGGGTCTCGAAAGGGGTCCTACGAGCAGTACTTC
cdr3_aa: CASSQGSRKGSYEQYF

clone_size: .
j_call: TRBJ2-6
d_call: .
v_call: TRBV18
cdr3_nt: TGTGCCAGCTCACCATCTCTGACCCCTGCAGGTGGGGCCAACGTCCTGACTTTC
cdr3_aa: CASSPSLTPAGGANVLTF

clone_size: .
j_call: TRBJ2-1
d_call: TRBD2
v_call: TRBV19
cdr3_nt: TGTGCCAGTAGTAAGGCGGGGGAAACTACCTACAATGAGCAGTTCTTC
cdr3_aa: CASSKAGETTYNEQFF